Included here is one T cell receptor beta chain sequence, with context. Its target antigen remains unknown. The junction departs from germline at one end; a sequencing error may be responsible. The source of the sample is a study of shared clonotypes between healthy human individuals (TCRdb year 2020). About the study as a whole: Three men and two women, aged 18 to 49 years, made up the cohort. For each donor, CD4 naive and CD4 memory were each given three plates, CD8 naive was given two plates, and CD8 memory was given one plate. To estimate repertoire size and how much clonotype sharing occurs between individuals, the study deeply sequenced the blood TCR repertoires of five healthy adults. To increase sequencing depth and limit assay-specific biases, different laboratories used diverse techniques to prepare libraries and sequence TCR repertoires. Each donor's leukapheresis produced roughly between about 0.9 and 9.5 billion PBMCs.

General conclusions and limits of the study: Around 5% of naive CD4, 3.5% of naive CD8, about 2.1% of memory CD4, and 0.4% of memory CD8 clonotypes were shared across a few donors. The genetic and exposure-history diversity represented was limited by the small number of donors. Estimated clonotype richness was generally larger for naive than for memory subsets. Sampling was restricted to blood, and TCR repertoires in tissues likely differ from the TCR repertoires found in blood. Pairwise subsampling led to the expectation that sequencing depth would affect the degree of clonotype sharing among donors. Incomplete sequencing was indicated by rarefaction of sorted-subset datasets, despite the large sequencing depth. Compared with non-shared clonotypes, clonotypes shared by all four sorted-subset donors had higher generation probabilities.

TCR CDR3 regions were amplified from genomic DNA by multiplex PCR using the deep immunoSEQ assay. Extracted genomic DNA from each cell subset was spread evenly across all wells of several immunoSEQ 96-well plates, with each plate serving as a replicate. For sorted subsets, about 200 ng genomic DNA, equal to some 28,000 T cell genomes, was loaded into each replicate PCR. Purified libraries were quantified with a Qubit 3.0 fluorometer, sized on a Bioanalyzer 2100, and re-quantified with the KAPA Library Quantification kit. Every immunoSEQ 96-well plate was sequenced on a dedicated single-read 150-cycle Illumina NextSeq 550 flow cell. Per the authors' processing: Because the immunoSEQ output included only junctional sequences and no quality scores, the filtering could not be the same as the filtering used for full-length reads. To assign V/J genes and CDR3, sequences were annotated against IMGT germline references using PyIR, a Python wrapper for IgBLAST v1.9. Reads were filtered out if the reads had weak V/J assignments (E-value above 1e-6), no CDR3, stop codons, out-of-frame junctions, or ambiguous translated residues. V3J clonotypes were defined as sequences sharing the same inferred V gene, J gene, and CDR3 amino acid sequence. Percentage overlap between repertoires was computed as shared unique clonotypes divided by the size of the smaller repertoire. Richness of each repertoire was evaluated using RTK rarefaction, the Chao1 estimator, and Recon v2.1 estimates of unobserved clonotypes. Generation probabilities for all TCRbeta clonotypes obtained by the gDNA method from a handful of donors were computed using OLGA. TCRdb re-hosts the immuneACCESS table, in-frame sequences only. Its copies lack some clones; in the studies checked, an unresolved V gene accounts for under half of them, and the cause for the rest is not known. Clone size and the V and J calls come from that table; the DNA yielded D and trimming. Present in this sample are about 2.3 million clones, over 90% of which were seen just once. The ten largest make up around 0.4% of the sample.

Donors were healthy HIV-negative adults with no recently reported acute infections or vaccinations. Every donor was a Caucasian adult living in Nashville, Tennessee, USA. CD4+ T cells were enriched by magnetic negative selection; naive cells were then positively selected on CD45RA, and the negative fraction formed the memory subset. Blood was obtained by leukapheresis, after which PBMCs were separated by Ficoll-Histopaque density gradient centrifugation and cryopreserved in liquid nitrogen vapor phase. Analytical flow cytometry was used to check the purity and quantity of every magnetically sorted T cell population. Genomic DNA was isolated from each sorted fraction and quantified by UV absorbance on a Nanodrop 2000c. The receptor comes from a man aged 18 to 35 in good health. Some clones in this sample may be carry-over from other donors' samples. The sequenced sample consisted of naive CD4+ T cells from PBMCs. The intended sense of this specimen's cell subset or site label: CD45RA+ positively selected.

The sequence in DNA is TGTGCCAGCGGTGACAGAGGATCTAATGAAAAACTGTTTTTT. This encodes CASGDRGSNEKLFF. The receptor chain draws on TRBV25-1 and TRBJ1-4, and perhaps TRBD1 as D gene, on 5 matching bases. Its CDR3 holds 14 amino acids, cysteine through phenylalanine. Only the CDR3 part of the read is kept: 42 bases, read in frame from the first base. CDR1 and CDR2, looked up from the germline V gene, are MGHDK and SYGVNS.